These 27 T cell receptor beta chains came from one sample sequenced in a study of blood T cell repertoires in COVID-19. TCRdb's copy holds only in-frame clones and misses some; the assay was immunoSEQ multiplex PCR. The data hold around 40,000 clones, with just under 80% observed a single time. Sequenced material: peripheral blood. Receptors were obtained from an elderly man with active or convalescent COVID-19.

V and J are TRBV28 and TRBJ1-3; possibly TRBD1 for D (6 bases). Germline values: CDR1 MDHEN, CDR2 SYDVKM. The CDR3 has 19 amino acids. V gave up 0 bases and J gave up 0 bases, with 18 bases separating them. The CDR3 loop is CASSLWGRGVLSSGNTIYF. In DNA, the CDR3 is TGTGCCAGCAGTTTATGGGGCAGGGGCGTCCTGAGCTCTGGAAACACCATATATTTT.

This clone was counted once. The rearrangement links TRBV9 to TRBJ2-2, with 12 bases fitting TRBD2. The germline V gene has CDR1 SGDLS and CDR2 YYNGEE. Germline trimming cut 3 bases from V and 5 bases from J; bases unmatched to any gene: 2. The CDR3 is 15 amino acids. Here the CDR3 reads CASSAGTSGTGELFF. CDR3 DNA: TGTGCCAGCAGCGCCGGGACTAGCGGGACCGGGGAGCTGTTTTTT.

The DNA of the CDR3 is TGTGCCAGCAGCTTAGGAGGGGCCGGGACTCAAGAGACCCAGTACTTC. This translates into CASSLGGAGTQETQYF. The chain is built from TRBV7-8 and TRBJ2-5, with D possibly being TRBD2 (6 bases). Germline V lookup: CDR1 SGHVS, CDR2 FQNEAQ. This CDR3 contains 16 residues. The germline V and J ends were trimmed by 1 base and 2 bases, with 14 bases remaining between them.

J is TRBJ1-5 and V is TRBV7-8, with D possibly TRBD1 on 5 matching bases. V was pared by 0 bases and J by 7 bases, with 7 bases between. The CDR3 runs to 13 residues. Germline V gene data show CDR1 as SGHVS and CDR2 as FQNEAQ. Here the CDR3 reads CASSLAGPQPQHF. CDR3 nucleotides: TGTGCCAGCAGCTTAGCGGGGCCCCAGCCCCAGCATTTT.

The V call is TRBV2, the J call TRBJ2-7, with 10 bases that match TRBD1. Per germline, CDR1 SNHLY and CDR2 FYNNEI. The V gene end was trimmed by 8 bases and the J gene end by 5 bases; junction bases not matched to a gene: 6. CDR3 length: 13 amino acids. The CDR3 reads CASGPTGGDEQYF. The CDR3 DNA follows: TGTGCCAGCGGCCCGACAGGGGGCGACGAGCAGTACTTC.

The rearrangement links TRBV6-1 to TRBJ2-1, with 8 bases identical to TRBD1. Germline lookup yields CDR1 MNHNS and CDR2 SASEGT. This CDR3 spans 16 amino acids. V was clipped by 2 bases and J by 4 bases; unmatched bases: 7. For the CDR3, the DNA is TGTGCCAGCAGTGAATGGTCCGGGACAGGTTACAATGAGCAGTTCTTC. It translates to CASSEWSGTGYNEQFF.

This clone was seen a single time. The V call is TRBV19, the J call TRBJ2-7; 11 bases align to TRBD1. J gave up 0 bases and V 3 bases, and 7 bases lay outside the gene matches. The CDR3 is 17 amino acids. Germline values: CDR1 LNHDA, CDR2 SQIVND (reference sequence). The CDR3 spells CASSILFGTGGSYEQYF. The DNA for the CDR3 is TGTGCCAGTAGTATTCTGTTTGGGACAGGGGGCTCCTACGAGCAGTACTTC.

The V gene is TRBV4-3, the J gene TRBJ2-3, with 12 bases aligning to TRBD2. V gave up 1 base and J gave up 6 bases; unmatched junction bases: 8. The CDR3 extends over 17 amino acids. Germline assignment: CDR1 LGHNA and CDR2 YSLEER. The CDR3 spells CASSQAFLAGGPDTQYF. The CDR3 DNA reads TGCGCCAGCAGCCAAGCCTTCCTAGCGGGGGGGCCGGATACGCAGTATTTT.

This CDR3 reads CASRVGTVSYGYTF. DNA of the CDR3: TGTGCCAGTAGAGTTGGGACAGTCAGCTATGGCTACACCTTC. The V and J genes are TRBV19 and TRBJ1-2; the match to TRBD1 covers 7 bases. CDR3 length: 14 residues. V shed 6 bases, J shed 4 bases, and the junction held 8 bases outside the gene matches. Germline V gives CDR1 LNHDA, CDR2 SQIVND (reference sequence). Looking up the rest from reference TRBV19 and TRBJ1-2 gives the full variable domain: DGGITQSPKYLFRKEGQNVTLSCEQNLNHDAMYWYRQDPGQGLRLIYYSQIVNDFQKGDIAEGYSVSREKKESFPLTVTSAQKNPTAFYLCASRVGTVSYGYTFGSGTRLTVV.

The chain employs TRBV28 and TRBJ1-3; D not resolved. V shed 5 bases and J shed 8 bases, with 25 bases lying between them. Germline CDR1 reads MDHEN; CDR2 reads SYDVKM. This CDR3 region has 17 residues. CDR3 loop: CASSTPSLRALRDTIYF. CDR3 coding DNA: TGTGCCAGCAGTACTCCTTCATTGAGGGCCCTTCGGGACACCATATATTTT.

The chain carries TRBV6-5 and TRBJ1-4; 8 nucleotides match TRBD1. V lost 6 bases and J lost 5; bases outside the gene matches: 5. This CDR3 has 14 amino acids. CDR1 and CDR2 from the germline V gene are MNHEY and SVGAGI. The CDR3 bases are TGTGCCAGCAGCCCAGGACAGGGCAATGAAAAACTGTTTTTT. Translated, it gives CASSPGQGNEKLFF.

This clone has just a few counts. The chain has TRBV29-1 and TRBJ2-2, with a possible D match to TRBD2 (6 bases). Germline CDR1 SQVTM, CDR2 ANQGSEA. Trimming shortened V by 6 bases and J by 4 bases, and 18 bases separated the two germline ends. The CDR3 spans 15 residues. This CDR3 reads CSVPRWQGGTGELFF. In DNA form, the CDR3 reads TGCAGCGTCCCCCGGTGGCAGGGAGGCACCGGGGAGCTGTTTTTT.

This clone appeared once. V gene TRBV29-1 combines with J gene TRBJ2-1; no firm D call. Trimming left V 6 bases short and J 2 bases short, with 14 bases between. This CDR3 is built from 14 residues. Germline CDR1 and CDR2: SQVTM and ANQGSEA. The CDR3 loop reads CSVEPSTAYNEQFF. The DNA for the CDR3 is TGCAGCGTAGAACCCTCCACAGCCTACAATGAGCAGTTCTTC.

This clone was detected a few times. This chain uses TRBV29-1 with TRBJ1-2; the match to TRBD1 covers 10 bases. This CDR3 is 13 amino acids long. Unmatched junction bases numbered 2, after V lost 7 bases and J lost 0 bases. Germline CDR1 is SQVTM and CDR2 is ANQGSEA. The CDR3 bases are TGCAGCGCTGGGACAGGGGCTAACTATGGCTACACCTTC. It specifies CSAGTGANYGYTF.

The genes are TRBV5-6 and TRBJ1-1; weak D call: TRBD1 (5 bases). The CDR3 is 14 residues long. The V end lost 1 base, the J end lost 7 bases, and 14 bases lay between the germline ends. The V gene's germline CDR1 is SGHDT and CDR2 YYEEEE. The CDR3 here is CASSLRGADIEAFF. In DNA form, the CDR3 reads TGTGCCAGCAGCTTGCGCGGGGCCGATATTGAAGCTTTCTTT.

The chain joins TRBV6-5 to TRBJ2-1; D is perhaps TRBD1 (5 bases). CDR1 is MNHEY, CDR2 SVGAGI, per germline. The V and J ends lost 5 bases and 0 bases respectively, with 11 bases between them. The CDR3 covers 15 residues. CDR3 nucleotides: TGTGCCAGCAGTCACGACAGATTCTCCTACAATGAGCAGTTCTTC. It specifies CASSHDRFSYNEQFF.

The rearrangement uses TRBV28 and TRBJ1-3; D ambiguous. Germline loops: CDR1 MDHEN, CDR2 SYDVKM. The CDR3 contains 16 residues. Between the trimmed V and J ends, which lost 6 bases and 0 bases, there was a span of 15 bases. This CDR3 reads CASSDFGYLSGNTIYF. CDR3 bases: TGTGCCAGCAGCGACTTTGGGTACCTCTCTGGAAACACCATATATTTT. The full variable domain, in which reference TRBV28 and TRBJ1-3 provide the parts outside the CDR3, is DVKVTQSSRYLVKRTGEKVFLECVQDMDHENMFWYRQDPGLGLRLIYFSYDVKMKEKGDIPEGYSVSREKKERFSLILESASTNQTSMYLCASSDFGYLSGNTIYFGEGSWLTVV.

The gene calls are TRBV28 and TRBJ1-5; possible D gene TRBD1, 5 bases. The germline V gene has CDR1 MDHEN and CDR2 SYDVKM. Trimming removed 10 bases at V and 4 bases at J, with 14 bases between. CDR3 length equals 13 residues. This chain's CDR3 is CATLRQTNQPQHF. As DNA, the CDR3 is TGTGCCACCCTGAGACAGACAAATCAGCCCCAGCATTTT. Using reference TRBV28 and TRBJ1-5 for the parts outside the CDR3, the full variable domain is DVKVTQSSRYLVKRTGEKVFLECVQDMDHENMFWYRQDPGLGLRLIYFSYDVKMKEKGDIPEGYSVSREKKERFSLILESASTNQTSMYLCATLRQTNQPQHFGDGTRLSIL.

This chain links TRBV28 with TRBJ1-5; D unclear. Germline V gives CDR1 MDHEN, CDR2 SYDVKM. The germline V and J ends were trimmed by 3 bases and 1 base, with 10 bases remaining between them. The CDR3 extends over 15 amino acids. DNA of the CDR3: TGTGCCAGCAGTTTTGCCAGGAAGAGCAATCAGCCCCAGCATTTT. Translating gives CASSFARKSNQPQHF. Full variable domain (rest looked up from reference TRBV28 and TRBJ1-5): DVKVTQSSRYLVKRTGEKVFLECVQDMDHENMFWYRQDPGLGLRLIYFSYDVKMKEKGDIPEGYSVSREKKERFSLILESASTNQTSMYLCASSFARKSNQPQHFGDGTRLSIL.

This CDR3 reads CASSLRGAGLGSTDTQYF. The CDR3 DNA sequence: TGTGCCAGCAGCTTAAGGGGCGCGGGATTGGGGAGCACAGATACGCAGTATTTT. This sequence joins TRBV7-9 and TRBJ2-3, with D tentatively TRBD2 (6 bases). This CDR3 has 18 residues. Germline CDR1 reads SEHNR; CDR2 reads FQNEAQ (reference sequence). Trimming pared 2 bases from V and 0 bases from J, leaving 18 bases between.

This chain connects TRBV18 to TRBJ2-7, with D possibly TRBD1 on 6 matching bases. V was cut by 3 bases and J by 8 bases, with 8 bases left in between. The CDR3 is 11 amino acids. Germline CDR1 is KGHSH and CDR2 is LQKENI. In DNA form, the CDR3 reads TGTGCCAGCTCACCCGGGGACAAGCAGTACTTC. The encoded protein is CASSPGDKQYF.

This chain uses TRBV29-1 with TRBJ2-7; no reliable D call. Trimming cost V 4 bases and J 1 base, with 11 bases left between them. Germline V lookup: CDR1 SQVTM, CDR2 ANQGSEA. This CDR3 comprises 13 residues. The CDR3: CSVVSLLSYEQYF. CDR3 sequence (DNA): TGCAGCGTTGTAAGCCTACTTTCCTACGAGCAGTACTTC.

The rearrangement uses TRBV6-6 and TRBJ1-4, with 8 bases lining up with TRBD1. The germline CDR1 and CDR2 sequences are MNHNY and SVGAGI (reference sequence). CDR3 size: 15 residues. V was clipped by 2 bases and J by 5 bases; unmatched bases: 4. CDR3 protein: CASSYGQGMNEKLFF. Written as DNA, the CDR3 is TGTGCCAGCAGTTACGGACAGGGTATGAATGAAAAACTGTTTTTT.

V usage is TRBV27 and J usage is TRBJ2-3; 7 nucleotides align to TRBD1. Trimming cost V 6 bases and J 3 bases; bases outside gene matches: 6. CDR3 length: 14 amino acids. The germline gives CDR1 MNHEY, CDR2 SMNVEV (reference sequence). CDR3 bases: TGTGCCAGCAGGACAGGGACCCTGACAGATACGCAGTATTTT. Translated: CASRTGTLTDTQYF.

CDR3 coding DNA: TGTGCCAGCAGTCGTACCCGCGGGGGAAACACTGAAGCTTTCTTT. Translation: CASSRTRGGNTEAFF. This rearrangement joins TRBV28 to TRBJ1-1, with D maybe TRBD1 (5 bases). The CDR3 has 15 residues. The germline V gene encodes CDR1 MDHEN and CDR2 SYDVKM. V shed 5 bases and J shed 2 bases, with 15 bases lying between them. Variable domain in full (rest from reference TRBV28 and TRBJ1-1): DVKVTQSSRYLVKRTGEKVFLECVQDMDHENMFWYRQDPGLGLRLIYFSYDVKMKEKGDIPEGYSVSREKKERFSLILESASTNQTSMYLCASSRTRGGNTEAFFGQGTRLTVV.

This clone was recorded only once. The CDR3 region has the DNA TGTGCCAGCAGGCCGGGTCAGGCCGGGATGGGGGGGACCCAGTACTTC. Translating gives CASRPGQAGMGGTQYF. This chain connects TRBV28 to TRBJ2-5; possibly TRBD2 for D (6 bases). V was cut by 6 bases and J by 7 bases, with 24 bases left in between. CDR1 and CDR2 from the germline V gene are MDHEN and SYDVKM. The CDR3 totals 16 residues.

This clone was detected once. This chain links TRBV6-5 with TRBJ1-1; D not resolved. Germline-derived CDR1 and CDR2 are MNHEY and SVGAGI. The ends were cut back, 8 bases at V and 5 bases at J, with 15 bases in the middle. This CDR3 contains 13 residues. CDR3 in amino acids: CASGGGPATEAFF. In nucleotides, the CDR3 is TGTGCCAGCGGAGGAGGGCCTGCGACTGAAGCTTTCTTT.